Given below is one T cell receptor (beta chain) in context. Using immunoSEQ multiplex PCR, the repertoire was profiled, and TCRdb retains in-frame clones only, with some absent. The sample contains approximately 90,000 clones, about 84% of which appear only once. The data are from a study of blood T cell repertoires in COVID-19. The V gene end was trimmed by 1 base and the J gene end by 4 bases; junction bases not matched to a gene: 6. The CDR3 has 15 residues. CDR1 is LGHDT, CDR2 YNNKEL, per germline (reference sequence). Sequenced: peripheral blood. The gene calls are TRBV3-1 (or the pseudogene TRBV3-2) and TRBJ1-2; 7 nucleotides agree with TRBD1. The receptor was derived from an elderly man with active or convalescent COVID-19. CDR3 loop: CASSQGLGGLYGYTF. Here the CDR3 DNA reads TGTGCCAGCAGCCAAGGGTTAGGGGGCCTCTATGGCTACACCTTC.